The source of this T cell receptor beta chain is a study of blood T cell repertoires in COVID-19. In the study's own analysis: From reference gene primer amplification, estimates of nucleated cell counts were derived. Produced via immunoSEQ multiplex PCR; TCRdb's table is partial and in-frame only. V, J and clone size are taken as reported in that table, and D and trimming were inferred from the DNA itself. Of about 71,000 clones in the sample, about 76% are singletons; the top ten hold 28%. The sequence was collected from a woman aged 80 or older with active or convalescent COVID-19. Sequencing was done on a sample of peripheral blood.

The CDR3 nucleotides read TGTGCCAGCAGCCGAAGGGGGGAAAAACTGTTTTTT. Its protein is CASSRRGEKLFF. The chain recombines TRBV3-1 (or the pseudogene TRBV3-2) with TRBJ1-4; D is possibly TRBD1 (6 bases). CDR3 length: 12 residues. V was cut by 4 bases and J by 8 bases, with 8 bases left in between. Germline loops: CDR1 LGHDT, CDR2 YNNKEL (reference sequence).